This T cell receptor (beta chain) comes out of a study of cytomegalovirus exposure and HLA in healthy donors. A word on this clone: Antigen specificity is unknown.

Germline V lookup: CDR1 SGHNT, CDR2 YYREEE (reference sequence). The CDR3 spans 16 residues. The V end lost 4 bases, the J end lost 2 bases, and 15 bases lay between the germline ends. Points from the study as a whole: Many donors shared some public TCRs, even though most TCR sequences were rare. Within an earlier analysis, most TCR beta V segments proved productive either about 90% or about 30% of the time. When a later analysis compared HLA-associated TCR beta chains with equally common others, the HLA-associated chains turned out to be more clonally expanded and to have lower generation probabilities.

60 Vbeta and 13 Jbeta primers were used in PCR. Libraries were prepared by immunoSEQ multiplex PCR; TCRdb keeps only in-frame clonotypes and omits some of them. The sample gives 120,000 or so clones, approximately 76% of which show up once; approximately 16% is in the top ten. The V call is TRBV5-4, the J call TRBJ2-2; possibly TRBD2 for D (6 bases). This sequence originates from a man over 45 in good health and CMV-seropositive. The sequencing sample was made of PBMCs. CDR3 DNA sequence: TGTGCCAGCAGCCCTTGGCAGGGACTCAACACCGGGGAGCTGTTTTTT. It encodes CASSPWQGLNTGELFF.